This passage covers 21 T cell receptor beta chains from one sample sequenced in a study of OX40 agonist ivuxolimab in advanced cancers. Data came from immunoSEQ multiplex PCR; TCRdb stores just in-frame clones and leaves some out. In the table there are 60,000 to 85,000 clones, 87% of which are singletons. Sequencing used CD4+ or CD8+ T cells sorted from blood, obtained in a trial of the OX40 agonist ivuxolimab. These receptor sequences come from an adult with an advanced solid tumor such as melanoma, head and neck, liver or kidney cancer.

J is TRBJ2-3 and V is TRBV6-4; 7 bases match TRBD1. CDR1 and CDR2 (germline): MRHNA, SNTAGT. V lost 0 bases and J lost 1; bases outside the gene matches: 4. The CDR3 sequence is 16 residues long. The CDR3 region is CASSDSITGGTDTQYF. The CDR3 bases are TGTGCCAGCAGTGACTCGATAACAGGGGGCACAGATACGCAGTATTTT.

This clone was seen only once. V gene TRBV27 combines with J gene TRBJ2-7; 7 bases match TRBD2. The CDR3 totals 16 residues. Germline trimming cut 5 bases from V and 4 bases from J; bases unmatched to any gene: 14. Germline V gene sequence: CDR1 MNHEY, CDR2 SMNVEV (reference sequence). The CDR3 region is CASSGGDARSVYEQYF. The CDR3 DNA reads as TGTGCCAGCAGTGGGGGGGACGCTCGAAGCGTTTACGAGCAGTACTTC.

This clone was counted a single time. The V gene is TRBV9, the J gene TRBJ2-7; D unclear. The germline V and J ends were trimmed by 0 bases and 0 bases, with 10 bases remaining between them. This CDR3 has 15 residues. Germline V gene data show CDR1 as SGDLS and CDR2 as YYNGEE. DNA for the CDR3: TGTGCCAGCAGCGTAGGCCAGGCGACCTCCTACGAGCAGTACTTC. Protein product: CASSVGQATSYEQYF. Based on the CDR3 plus reference TRBV9 and TRBJ2-7, the full variable domain is DSGVTQTPKHLITATGQRVTLRCSPRSGDLSVYWYQQSLDQGLQFLIQYYNGEERAKGNILERFSAQQFPDLHSELNLSSLELGDSALYFCASSVGQATSYEQYFGPGTRLTVT.

The chain is built from TRBV21-1 and TRBJ1-2; TRBD1 reflects the table's D call only, with no check against the DNA. TRBV21-1 is a pseudogene segment. This CDR3 is 17 amino acids long. CDR3 protein: CASSRIRQYRENYGYTF. CDR3 DNA: TGTGCCAGCAGCCGTATAAGACAGTACAGGGAGAACTATGGCTACACCTTC.

The V and J genes are TRBV4-2 and TRBJ1-1; tentative D call: TRBD1 (5 bases). Germline CDR1 LGHNA, CDR2 YNFKEQ. The CDR3 extends over 15 amino acids. Trimming stripped 0 bases from V and 0 bases from J, with 8 bases between. CDR3 DNA: TGTGCCAGCAGCCAAGATCGGGGGGTGAACACTGAAGCTTTCTTT. It translates to CASSQDRGVNTEAFF.

The chain carries TRBV7-8 and TRBJ2-1; maybe TRBD1 (6 bases). This CDR3 is built from 13 residues. Deletions cut 5 bases from V and 8 bases from J, with 13 bases between. Germline lookup yields CDR1 SGHVS and CDR2 FQNEAQ. In DNA, the CDR3 is TGTGCCAGCAGCCGAGGACAGAAGGATGAGCAGTTCTTC. The encoded protein is CASSRGQKDEQFF.

This rearrangement joins TRBV6-1 to TRBJ1-2, with D uncertain. CDR1 MNHNS and CDR2 SASEGT come from the germline V gene. The CDR3 runs 13 residues. V dropped 1 base and J dropped 2 bases, with 5 bases sitting between them. Here the CDR3 reads CASSEVVNYGYTF. CDR3 nucleotide sequence: TGTGCCAGCAGTGAAGTGGTAAACTATGGCTACACCTTC.

This clone was seen a single time. The genes are TRBV21-1 and TRBJ2-7; the table's D call, TRBD2, has no DNA check behind it. TRBV21-1 is reported as a pseudogene. The CDR3 contains 15 residues. CDR3 DNA sequence: TGTGCCAGCAGCCACAGCTTCCGGGGCTCCTACGAGCAGTACTTC. Amino acids: CASSHSFRGSYEQYF.

This chain uses TRBV30 with TRBJ2-7, with 8 bases lining up with TRBD2. Germline V gene lookup returns CDR1 GTSNPN and CDR2 SVGIG (reference sequence). This CDR3 contains 15 residues. The ends lost 2 bases at V and 4 bases at J; junction bases unmatched: 10. The CDR3: CAWSNGGVISYEQYF. The CDR3 bases are TGTGCCTGGAGTAACGGGGGGGTTATATCGTACGAGCAGTACTTC.

The chain recombines TRBV28 with TRBJ2-4; 7 bases match TRBD1. Germline CDR1 and CDR2: MDHEN and SYDVKM. This CDR3 is 12 amino acids long. The trim removed 5 bases at V and 9 bases at J, leaving 4 bases unmatched. CDR3: CASSPQGPIQYF. The CDR3 nucleotides are TGTGCCAGCAGTCCACAGGGGCCCATTCAGTACTTC.

In this sample, this clone turned up a few times. The chain links TRBV5-1 to TRBJ2-5; D gene unclear. The germline V gene encodes CDR1 SGHRS and CDR2 YFSETQ. Trimming took off 1 base at V and 5 bases at J, with 9 bases between the two ends. The CDR3 loop spans 13 amino acids. CDR3 region: CASSLRSEETQYF. In DNA, the CDR3 is TGCGCCAGCAGCTTGCGTTCGGAGGAGACCCAGTACTTC.

This chain links TRBV19 with TRBJ2-1; 9 nucleotides match TRBD2. Germline trimming cut 3 bases from V and 9 bases from J; bases unmatched to any gene: 15. This CDR3 is 17 amino acids long. Germline CDR1 LNHDA, CDR2 SQIVND (reference sequence). CDR3 in amino acids: CASSISLAGTLRLEQFF. Here the CDR3 DNA reads TGTGCCAGTAGTATTTCGCTAGCGGGAACCCTAAGGCTTGAGCAGTTCTTC.

The chain has TRBV18 and TRBJ1-2, with 9 bases fitting TRBD1. The germline gives CDR1 KGHSH, CDR2 LQKENI. The CDR3 is 14 residues long. J lost 6 bases, V lost 3 bases, and 5 bases had no gene match. In DNA, the CDR3 is TGTGCCAGCTCACCCCGGGACAGGGTCCATGGCTACACCTTC. Amino acid sequence: CASSPRDRVHGYTF.

The chain employs TRBV5-6 and TRBJ2-2; the match to TRBD1 covers 8 bases. Trimming took 2 bases from V and 3 from J; bases not matched to a gene: 3. The CDR3 sequence is 15 residues long. CDR1 and CDR2 from the germline V gene are SGHDT and YYEEEE. CDR3 loop: CASSLSGGDTGELFF. CDR3 DNA sequence: TGTGCCAGCAGCTTATCAGGGGGCGACACCGGGGAGCTGTTTTTT. Combining the CDR3 with reference TRBV5-6 and TRBJ2-2 gives the whole variable domain DAGVTQSPTHLIKTRGQQVTLRCSPKSGHDTVSWYQQALGQGPQFIFQYYEEEERQRGNFPDRFSGHQFPNYSSELNVNALLLGDSALYLCASSLSGGDTGELFFGEGSRLTVL.

V and J are TRBV6-6 and TRBJ1-2; perhaps TRBD1 as D (5 bases). Germline CDR1 MNHNY, CDR2 SVGAGI (reference sequence). Trimming shortened V by 7 bases and J by 3 bases, and 15 bases separated the two germline ends. CDR3 size: 14 residues. CDR3 DNA sequence: TGTGCCAGCATCTACGGAGCGGGGGACTATGGCTACACCTTC. This translates into CASIYGAGDYGYTF.

This chain links TRBV27 with TRBJ1-5, with a tentative D call TRBD1 (6 bases). CDR1 is MNHEY, CDR2 SMNVEV, per germline (reference sequence). Deletions cut 0 bases from V and 7 bases from J, with 16 bases between. The CDR3 extends over 16 amino acids. The CDR3 DNA follows: TGTGCCAGCAGTTTATCGGGTGGGGGGGACATACAGCCCCAGCATTTT. Its translation: CASSLSGGGDIQPQHF.

As DNA, the CDR3 is TGCGCCAGCAGCCAAGATCCCGGGAGGTTGAATGAGCAGTTCTTC. Encoded protein: CASSQDPGRLNEQFF. The V gene is TRBV4-1, the J gene TRBJ2-1, with 7 bases matching TRBD2. CDR3 length: 15 residues. V shed 0 bases and J 7 bases; nucleotides not matched to a gene: 6. Germline assignment: CDR1 MGHRA and CDR2 YSYEKL.

In this sample, this clone turned up once. The chain is built from TRBV27 and TRBJ1-5, with 8 nucleotides matching TRBD1. This CDR3 contains 16 residues. CDR1 is MNHEY, CDR2 SMNVEV, per germline (reference sequence). Losses at the gene ends were 6 bases for V and 0 bases for J; bases not matched to a gene: 7. The CDR3 sequence is CASRPTGGHSNQPQHF. Written as DNA, the CDR3 is TGTGCCAGCAGACCTACAGGGGGACATAGCAATCAGCCCCAGCATTTT.

This chain uses TRBV18 with TRBJ2-3, with a weak D call TRBD2 (6 bases). Germline CDR1 and CDR2: KGHSH and LQKENI. The CDR3 length is 14 residues. V was trimmed by 3 bases and J by 0 bases, leaving 7 bases between them. In nucleotides, the CDR3 is TGTGCCAGCTCACCTAGCGGTAGCACAGATACGCAGTATTTT. Protein: CASSPSGSTDTQYF. The full variable domain, with the rest looked up from reference TRBV18 and TRBJ2-3, is NAGVMQNPRHLVRRRGQEARLRCSPMKGHSHVYWYRQLPEEGLKFMVYLQKENIIDESGMPKERFSAEFPKEGPSILRIQQVVRGDSAAYFCASSPSGSTDTQYFGPGTRLTVL.

The chain employs TRBV6-6 and TRBJ2-3; 10 bases fit TRBD1. Trimming took 6 bases from V and 5 from J; bases not matched to a gene: 8. Germline V gene sequence: CDR1 MNHNY, CDR2 SVGAGI (reference sequence). The CDR3 has 15 residues. CDR3 amino acids: CASSPRTGGLDTQYF. In DNA form, the CDR3 reads TGTGCCAGCAGCCCCCGGACAGGGGGATTAGATACGCAGTATTTT.

This sequence joins TRBV4-1 and TRBJ2-3, with 10 bases that match TRBD2. The ends lost 0 bases at V and 3 bases at J; junction bases unmatched: 3. CDR3 length: 16 amino acids. The germline CDR1 and CDR2 sequences are MGHRA and YSYEKL. The CDR3 region is CASSQESAGGTDTQYF. The CDR3 DNA sequence: TGCGCCAGCAGCCAAGAGTCAGCGGGAGGGACAGATACGCAGTATTTT.